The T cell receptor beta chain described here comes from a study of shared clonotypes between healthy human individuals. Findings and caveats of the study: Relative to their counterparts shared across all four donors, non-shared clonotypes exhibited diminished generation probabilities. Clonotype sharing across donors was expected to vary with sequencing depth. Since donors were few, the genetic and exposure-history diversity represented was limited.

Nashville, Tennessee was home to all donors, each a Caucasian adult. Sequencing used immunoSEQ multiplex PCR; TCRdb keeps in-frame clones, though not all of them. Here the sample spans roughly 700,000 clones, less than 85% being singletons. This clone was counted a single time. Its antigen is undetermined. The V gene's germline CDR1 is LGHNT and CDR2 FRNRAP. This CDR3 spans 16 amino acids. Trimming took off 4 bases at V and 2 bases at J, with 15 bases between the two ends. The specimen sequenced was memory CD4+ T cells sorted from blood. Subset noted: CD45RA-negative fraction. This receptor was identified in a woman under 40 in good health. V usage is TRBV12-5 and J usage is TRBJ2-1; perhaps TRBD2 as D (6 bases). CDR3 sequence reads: CASGSGGTVTYNEQFF. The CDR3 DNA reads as TGTGCTAGTGGTTCCGGGGGAACGGTGACCTACAATGAGCAGTTCTTC.